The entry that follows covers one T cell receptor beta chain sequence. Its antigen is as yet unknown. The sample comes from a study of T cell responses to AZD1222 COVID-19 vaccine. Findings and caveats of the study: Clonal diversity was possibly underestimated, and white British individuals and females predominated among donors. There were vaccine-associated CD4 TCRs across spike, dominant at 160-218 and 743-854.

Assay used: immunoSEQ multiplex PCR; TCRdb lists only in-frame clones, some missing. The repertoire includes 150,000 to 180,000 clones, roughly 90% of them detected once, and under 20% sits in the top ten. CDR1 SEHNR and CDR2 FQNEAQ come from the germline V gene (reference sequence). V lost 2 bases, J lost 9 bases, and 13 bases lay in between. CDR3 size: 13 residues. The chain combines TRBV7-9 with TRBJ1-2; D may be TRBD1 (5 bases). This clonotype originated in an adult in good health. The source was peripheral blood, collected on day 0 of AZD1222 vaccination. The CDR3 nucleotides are TGTGCCAGCAGCTTAAGGAGGGGAAATCGCTACACCTTC. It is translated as CASSLRRGNRYTF.